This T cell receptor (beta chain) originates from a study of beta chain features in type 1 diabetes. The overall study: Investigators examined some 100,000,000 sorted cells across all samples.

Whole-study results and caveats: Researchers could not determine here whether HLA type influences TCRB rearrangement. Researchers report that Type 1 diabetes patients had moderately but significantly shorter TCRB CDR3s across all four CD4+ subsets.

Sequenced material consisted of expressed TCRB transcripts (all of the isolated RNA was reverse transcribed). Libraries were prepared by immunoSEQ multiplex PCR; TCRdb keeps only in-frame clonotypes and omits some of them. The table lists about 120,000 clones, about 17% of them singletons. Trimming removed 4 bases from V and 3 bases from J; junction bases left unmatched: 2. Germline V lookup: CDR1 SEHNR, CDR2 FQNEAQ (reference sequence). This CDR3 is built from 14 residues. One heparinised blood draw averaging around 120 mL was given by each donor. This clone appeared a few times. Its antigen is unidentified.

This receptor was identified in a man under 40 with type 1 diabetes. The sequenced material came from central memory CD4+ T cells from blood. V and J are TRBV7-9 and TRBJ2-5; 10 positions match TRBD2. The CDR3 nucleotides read TGTGCCAGCAGCTCTCTAGCGGGGGAAGAGACCCAGTACTTC. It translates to CASSSLAGEETQYF. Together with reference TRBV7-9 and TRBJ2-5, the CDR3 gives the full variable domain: DTGVSQNPRHKITKRGQNVTFRCDPISEHNRLYWYRQTLGQGPEFLTYFQNEAQLEKSRLLSDRFSAERPKGSFSTLEIQRTEQGDSAMYLCASSSLAGEETQYFGPGTRLLVL.